The 3 T cell receptor beta chains below come from one sample, sequenced in a study of Tregs in tolerant kidney transplant recipients. The repertoire was sequenced with immunoSEQ multiplex PCR; TCRdb's copy has only in-frame clones and lacks some. The sample records about 240,000 clones, about 80% being singletons. Sequencing was carried out using CD4+ T cells from blood. These receptors all stem from a human donor in good health.

For this clone: Germline is not matched at one junction end, which may reflect a read error. The J gene is TRBJ2-5, the V gene TRBV7-7, with 8 bases identical to TRBD1. The last part of the DNA fits TRBJ2-7 better; the J call may be wrong. The CDR3 covers 15 residues. The germline V gene has CDR1 SSHAT and CDR2 FNYEAQ (reference sequence). The CDR3 reads CASSLADRGNYEQYF. For the CDR3, the DNA is TGTGCTAGCAGCTTAGCCGACAGGGGTAACTACGAGCAGTACTTC.

V gene TRBV6-1 combines with J gene TRBJ1-2, with D possibly TRBD1 on 5 matching bases. This CDR3 spans 13 amino acids. Between the trimmed V and J ends, which lost 8 bases and 2 bases, there was a span of 12 bases. Per germline, CDR1 MNHNS and CDR2 SASEGT. The DNA of the CDR3 is TGTGCCAGCGGACCAGGGCCCAACTATGGCTACACCTTC. It yields the protein CASGPGPNYGYTF.

The rearrangement uses TRBV5-1 and TRBJ2-2; a possible D gene is TRBD1 (5 bases). The CDR3 contains 15 residues. The germline CDR1 and CDR2 sequences are SGHRS and YFSETQ. V lost 4 bases and J lost 2, with 12 bases in between. The CDR3, as DNA: TGCGCCAGCAGCCCTGGACAACTCAACACCGGGGAGCTGTTTTTT. Translation: CASSPGQLNTGELFF.